These 15 T cell receptor beta chains were sequenced from one sample in a study of beta chain features in type 1 diabetes. Expressed TCRB transcripts were sequenced because the isolated RNA had all been reverse transcribed beforehand. Profiling relied on immunoSEQ multiplex PCR, and the TCRdb table lists in-frame clones only, not all of them. The sample includes around 500,000 clones, approximately 10% of them seen just once. Sequencing was done on a sample of naive CD4+ T cells from blood. All receptors come from a young woman in good health.

This clone was detected only a few times. CDR3 in DNA: TGTGCCAGCAGCACGGCGGGGGAGCAGTACGTC. Its translation is CASSTAGEQYV. The chain recombines TRBV21-1 with TRBJ2-7; TRBD2 reflects the table's D call only, with no check against the DNA. TRBV21-1 is a listed pseudogene. This CDR3 has 11 residues.

This clone came up a few times. The J gene is TRBJ2-1, the V gene TRBV27; D remains unclear. The CDR3 spans 15 residues. The germline V and J ends were trimmed by 3 bases and 7 bases, with 16 bases remaining between them. Germline values: CDR1 MNHEY, CDR2 SMNVEV (reference sequence). The CDR3 nucleotides read TGTGCCAGCAGTTTTTTTGGTAGGGATTCGAATGAGCAGTTCTTC. Protein sequence: CASSFFGRDSNEQFF.

The chain employs TRBV2 and TRBJ2-3; D is uncertain. CDR3 size: 12 residues. Trimming cost V 1 base and J 7 bases, with 6 bases left between them. Germline V gene sequence: CDR1 SNHLY, CDR2 FYNNEI. The CDR3, as DNA: TGTGCCAGCAGTGAAGGGGATAATACGCAGTATTTT. Its translation is CASSEGDNTQYF.

The chain joins TRBV7-2 to TRBJ2-5, with 8 bases identical to TRBD2. Germline V lookup: CDR1 SGHTA, CDR2 FQGNSA. CDR3 length: 14 amino acids. The ends lost 5 bases at V and 2 bases at J; junction bases unmatched: 4. CDR3 loop: CASSLLAGQETQYF. The CDR3 nucleotides are TGTGCCAGCAGCCTCCTAGCGGGTCAAGAGACCCAGTACTTC.

The V and J genes are TRBV5-4 and TRBJ1-2; a weak D match, TRBD1 (5 bases). The germline V gene encodes CDR1 SGHNT and CDR2 YYREEE (reference sequence). V was shortened by 4 bases and J by 2 bases, with 12 bases between the two germline ends. This CDR3 is 14 amino acids long. The DNA for the CDR3 is TGTGCCAGCAGCCACGGCGGGGGGAACTATGGCTACACCTTC. This sequence encodes CASSHGGGNYGYTF.

Here the CDR3 DNA reads TGCAGCACTTCCCGGATGAACACTGAAGCTTTCTTT. Translation gives CSTSRMNTEAFF. The rearrangement joins TRBV29-1 to TRBJ1-1; D unclear. Germline values: CDR1 SQVTM, CDR2 ANQGSEA. The ends were cut back, 8 bases at V and 0 bases at J, with 10 bases in the middle. The CDR3 has 12 amino acids. The full variable domain, completed using reference TRBV29-1 and TRBJ1-1, is SAVISQKPSRDICQRGTSLTIQCQVDSQVTMMFWYRQQPGQSLTLIATANQGSEATYESGFVIDKFPISRPNLTFSTLTVSNMSPEDSSIYLCSTSRMNTEAFFGQGTRLTVV.

The chain has TRBV7-2 and TRBJ2-7; D unresolved. The CDR3 loop spans 14 amino acids. Trimming cost V 3 bases and J 5 bases, with 14 bases left between them. The germline V gene has CDR1 SGHTA and CDR2 FQGNSA. CDR3 residues: CASSFLGRGNEQYF. CDR3 in DNA: TGTGCCAGCAGCTTCCTTGGGCGTGGAAACGAGCAGTACTTC.

This clone has a handful of counts. The chain couples TRBV19 to TRBJ1-2; TRBD1 is a possible D gene (6 bases). Germline lookup yields CDR1 LNHDA and CDR2 SQIVND (reference sequence). V was trimmed by 5 bases and J by 2 bases, leaving 9 bases between them. The CDR3 length is 13 residues. The CDR3 DNA sequence: TGTGCCAGTAGTGGAGACAGGAACTATGGCTACACCTTC. It is translated as CASSGDRNYGYTF.

CDR3 nucleotide sequence: TGCAGCGTTGGGTACAGGGTGATGAAGTCTGACTATGGCTACACCTTC. It yields the protein CSVGYRVMKSDYGYTF. This chain connects TRBV29-1 to TRBJ1-2; tentative D call: TRBD1 (6 bases). CDR3 length: 16 residues. Trimming cost V 4 bases and J 3 bases, with 21 bases left between them. CDR1 is SQVTM, CDR2 ANQGSEA, per germline. Full variable domain (rest looked up from reference TRBV29-1 and TRBJ1-2): SAVISQKPSRDICQRGTSLTIQCQVDSQVTMMFWYRQQPGQSLTLIATANQGSEATYESGFVIDKFPISRPNLTFSTLTVSNMSPEDSSIYLCSVGYRVMKSDYGYTFGSGTRLTVV.

The chain uses TRBV9 and TRBJ2-7; 13 bases line up with TRBD2. The CDR3 consists of 15 residues. Germline values: CDR1 SGDLS, CDR2 YYNGEE. Losses at the gene ends were 4 bases for V and 5 bases for J; bases not matched to a gene: 6. The CDR3 DNA follows: TGTGCCAGCAGCCCTCAGGGACTAGCGGGGAACGAGCAGTACTTC. This translates into CASSPQGLAGNEQYF.

This clone occurred a few times. The J gene is TRBJ2-3, the V gene TRBV19; perhaps TRBD1 as D (6 bases). The V end was cut by 6 bases, the J end by 0 bases, with 10 bases between. Germline-derived CDR1 and CDR2 are LNHDA and SQIVND (reference sequence). The CDR3 is made up of 14 amino acids. The CDR3 DNA is TGTGCCAGTAGAAGGGACATCAGCACAGATACGCAGTATTTT. Translated, it gives CASRRDISTDTQYF.

This sequence joins TRBV28 and TRBJ2-4, with D perhaps TRBD2 (5 bases). The CDR3 contains 15 residues. Germline loops: CDR1 MDHEN, CDR2 SYDVKM. V was pared by 4 bases and J by 4 bases, with 14 bases between. The DNA of the CDR3 is TGTGCCAGCAGTTCCGGGATAGTACAAAAAAACATTCAGTACTTC. This sequence encodes CASSSGIVQKNIQYF.

Here the CDR3 DNA reads TGTGCCAGCAGCTCGCCTGTCGGGAGGAGCACAGATACGCAGTATTTT. Residues: CASSSPVGRSTDTQYF. The J gene is TRBJ2-3, the V gene TRBV5-4, with 7 bases matching TRBD2. The CDR3 sequence is 16 residues long. The germline V gene encodes CDR1 SGHNT and CDR2 YYREEE (reference sequence). With 3 bases clipped from V and 0 bases from J, the junction kept 7 bases outside the gene matches.

This clone showed up just a few times. The chain has TRBV9 and TRBJ1-4; no clear D gene. Germline V gene data show CDR1 as SGDLS and CDR2 as YYNGEE. The CDR3 is made up of 13 amino acids. V dropped 0 bases and J dropped 8 bases, with 8 bases sitting between them. DNA of the CDR3: TGTGCCAGCAGCGTAGGCAGGTCGGAAAAACTGTTTTTT. Residues: CASSVGRSEKLFF.

This chain joins TRBV7-2 and TRBJ1-4; 8 positions agree with TRBD1. CDR3 length: 15 amino acids. CDR1 is SGHTA, CDR2 FQGNSA, per germline. The V gene end was trimmed by 6 bases and the J gene end by 4 bases; junction bases not matched to a gene: 7. CDR3 sequence: CASRYGQGHNEKLFF. CDR3 in DNA: TGTGCCAGCAGATACGGACAGGGCCATAATGAAAAACTGTTTTTT.